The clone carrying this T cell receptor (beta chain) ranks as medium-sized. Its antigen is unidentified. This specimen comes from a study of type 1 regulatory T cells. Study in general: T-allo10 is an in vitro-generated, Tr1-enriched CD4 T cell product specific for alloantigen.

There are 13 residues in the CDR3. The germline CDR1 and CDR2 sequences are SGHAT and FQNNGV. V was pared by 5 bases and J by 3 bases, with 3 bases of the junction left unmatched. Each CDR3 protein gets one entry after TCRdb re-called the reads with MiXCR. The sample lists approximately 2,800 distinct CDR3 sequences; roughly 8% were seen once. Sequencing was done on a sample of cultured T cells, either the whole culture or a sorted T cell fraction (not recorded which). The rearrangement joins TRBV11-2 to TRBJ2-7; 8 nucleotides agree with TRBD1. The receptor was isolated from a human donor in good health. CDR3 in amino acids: CASSLTGGYEQYF. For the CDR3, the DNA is TGTGCCAGCAGCCTAACAGGGGGCTACGAGCAGTACTTC.